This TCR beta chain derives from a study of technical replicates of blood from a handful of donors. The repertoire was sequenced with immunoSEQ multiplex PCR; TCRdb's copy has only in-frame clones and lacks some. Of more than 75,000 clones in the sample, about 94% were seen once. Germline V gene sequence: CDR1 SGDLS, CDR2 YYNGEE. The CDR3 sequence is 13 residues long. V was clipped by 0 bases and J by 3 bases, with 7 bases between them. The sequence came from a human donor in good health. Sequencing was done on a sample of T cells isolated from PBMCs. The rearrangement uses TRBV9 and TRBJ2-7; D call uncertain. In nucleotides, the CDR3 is TGTGCCAGCAGCGTAGACCCCAGCTACGAGCAGTACTTC. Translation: CASSVDPSYEQYF.